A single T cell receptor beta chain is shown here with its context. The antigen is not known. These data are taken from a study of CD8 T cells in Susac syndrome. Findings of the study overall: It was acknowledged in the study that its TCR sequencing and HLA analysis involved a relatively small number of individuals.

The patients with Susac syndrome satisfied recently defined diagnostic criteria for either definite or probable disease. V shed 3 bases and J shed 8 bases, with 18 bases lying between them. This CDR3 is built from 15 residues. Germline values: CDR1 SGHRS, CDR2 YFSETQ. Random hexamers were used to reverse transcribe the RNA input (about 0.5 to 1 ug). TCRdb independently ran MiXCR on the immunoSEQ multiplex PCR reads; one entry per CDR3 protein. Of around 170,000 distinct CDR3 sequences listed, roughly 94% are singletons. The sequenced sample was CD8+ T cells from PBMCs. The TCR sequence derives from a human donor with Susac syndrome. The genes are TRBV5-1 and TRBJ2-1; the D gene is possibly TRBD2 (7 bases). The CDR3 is CASSSGGEGKHEQFF. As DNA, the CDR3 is TGCGCCAGCAGCTCGGGGGGCGAAGGAAAGCATGAGCAGTTCTTC. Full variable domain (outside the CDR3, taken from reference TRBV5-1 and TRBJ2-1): KAGVTQTPRYLIKTRGQQVTLSCSPISGHRSVSWYQQTPGQGLQFLFEYFSETQRNKGNFPGRFSGRQFSNSRSEMNVSTLELGDSALYLCASSSGGEGKHEQFFGPGTRLTVL.